Detailed here is one TCR beta chain. The data stem from a study of T-cell reconstitution after alpha-beta-depleted transplantation in children. It was with unique molecular identifiers that the TCRbeta library was prepared. TCRdb reprocessed the PCR reads via MiXCR and lists one record per CDR3 protein. The sample lists fewer than 150,000 distinct CDR3 sequences, more than 9.5% occurring once. Losses at the gene ends were 6 bases for V and 7 bases for J; bases not matched to a gene: 11. The CDR3 has 14 amino acids. In germline, CDR1 is SGHVS, CDR2 FQNEAQ. Sequencing was performed on PBMCs, mostly from graft donor cells, taken 180 days after TCRalphabeta/CD19-depleted stem cell transplant. The clonotype was recovered from a girl in the first two years of life who had a stem cell transplant for combined immunodeficiency, so the T cells may come from the graft donor. The J gene is TRBJ2-7, the V gene TRBV7-8; 8 bases map to TRBD2. The CDR3: CASSSPGGPREQYF. The DNA of the CDR3 is TGTGCCAGCAGTTCCCCGGGGGGGCCGAGGGAGCAGTACTTC.